The following is a T cell receptor (beta chain) sequence with its context. This sample stems from a study of blood T cell repertoires in COVID-19. Study-wide context: Both acute and convalescent COVID-19 samples were obtained from the United States, Italy and Spain. The cDNA or gDNA used as material had been derived from T cells, B-cell-depleted T cells, or PBMCs.

In the original workflow: Nucleated cell number was recorded as an estimate derived from reference gene primer amplification. Data came from immunoSEQ multiplex PCR; TCRdb stores just in-frame clones and leaves some out. V and J calls and clone size are as listed in that table; D and trimming were resolved from the DNA. The table lists around 250,000 clones, less than 85% of them singletons. With V trimmed by 6 bases and J by 5 bases, 6 bases remained unmatched. The CDR3 has 13 residues. Germline V gene data show CDR1 as MNHNY and CDR2 as SVGAGI (reference sequence). The TCR sequence derives from a man aged 55 to 70 who had recovered from COVID-19. The rearrangement joins TRBV6-6 to TRBJ1-1; TRBD1 agrees at 7 bases. Sequencing used peripheral blood. CDR3 nucleotide sequence: TGTGCCAGCAGAAGCCGGACAGGAACTGAAGCTTTCTTT. This encodes CASRSRTGTEAFF.